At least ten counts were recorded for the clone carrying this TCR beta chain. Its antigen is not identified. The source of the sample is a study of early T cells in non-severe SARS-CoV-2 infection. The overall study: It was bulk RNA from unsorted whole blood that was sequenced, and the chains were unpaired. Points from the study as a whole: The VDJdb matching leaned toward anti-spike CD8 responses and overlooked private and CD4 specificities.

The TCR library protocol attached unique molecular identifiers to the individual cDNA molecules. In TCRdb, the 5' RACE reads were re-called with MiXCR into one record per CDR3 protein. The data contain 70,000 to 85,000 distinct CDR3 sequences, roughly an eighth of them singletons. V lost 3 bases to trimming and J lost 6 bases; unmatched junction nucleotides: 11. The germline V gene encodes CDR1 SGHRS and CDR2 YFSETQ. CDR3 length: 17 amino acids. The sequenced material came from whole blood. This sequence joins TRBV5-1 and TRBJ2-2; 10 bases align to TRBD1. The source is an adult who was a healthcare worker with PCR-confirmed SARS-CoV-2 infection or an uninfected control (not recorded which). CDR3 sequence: CASSSPPGTGESGELFF. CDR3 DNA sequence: TGCGCCAGCAGCTCCCCCCCCGGGACAGGGGAATCCGGGGAGCTGTTTTTT.